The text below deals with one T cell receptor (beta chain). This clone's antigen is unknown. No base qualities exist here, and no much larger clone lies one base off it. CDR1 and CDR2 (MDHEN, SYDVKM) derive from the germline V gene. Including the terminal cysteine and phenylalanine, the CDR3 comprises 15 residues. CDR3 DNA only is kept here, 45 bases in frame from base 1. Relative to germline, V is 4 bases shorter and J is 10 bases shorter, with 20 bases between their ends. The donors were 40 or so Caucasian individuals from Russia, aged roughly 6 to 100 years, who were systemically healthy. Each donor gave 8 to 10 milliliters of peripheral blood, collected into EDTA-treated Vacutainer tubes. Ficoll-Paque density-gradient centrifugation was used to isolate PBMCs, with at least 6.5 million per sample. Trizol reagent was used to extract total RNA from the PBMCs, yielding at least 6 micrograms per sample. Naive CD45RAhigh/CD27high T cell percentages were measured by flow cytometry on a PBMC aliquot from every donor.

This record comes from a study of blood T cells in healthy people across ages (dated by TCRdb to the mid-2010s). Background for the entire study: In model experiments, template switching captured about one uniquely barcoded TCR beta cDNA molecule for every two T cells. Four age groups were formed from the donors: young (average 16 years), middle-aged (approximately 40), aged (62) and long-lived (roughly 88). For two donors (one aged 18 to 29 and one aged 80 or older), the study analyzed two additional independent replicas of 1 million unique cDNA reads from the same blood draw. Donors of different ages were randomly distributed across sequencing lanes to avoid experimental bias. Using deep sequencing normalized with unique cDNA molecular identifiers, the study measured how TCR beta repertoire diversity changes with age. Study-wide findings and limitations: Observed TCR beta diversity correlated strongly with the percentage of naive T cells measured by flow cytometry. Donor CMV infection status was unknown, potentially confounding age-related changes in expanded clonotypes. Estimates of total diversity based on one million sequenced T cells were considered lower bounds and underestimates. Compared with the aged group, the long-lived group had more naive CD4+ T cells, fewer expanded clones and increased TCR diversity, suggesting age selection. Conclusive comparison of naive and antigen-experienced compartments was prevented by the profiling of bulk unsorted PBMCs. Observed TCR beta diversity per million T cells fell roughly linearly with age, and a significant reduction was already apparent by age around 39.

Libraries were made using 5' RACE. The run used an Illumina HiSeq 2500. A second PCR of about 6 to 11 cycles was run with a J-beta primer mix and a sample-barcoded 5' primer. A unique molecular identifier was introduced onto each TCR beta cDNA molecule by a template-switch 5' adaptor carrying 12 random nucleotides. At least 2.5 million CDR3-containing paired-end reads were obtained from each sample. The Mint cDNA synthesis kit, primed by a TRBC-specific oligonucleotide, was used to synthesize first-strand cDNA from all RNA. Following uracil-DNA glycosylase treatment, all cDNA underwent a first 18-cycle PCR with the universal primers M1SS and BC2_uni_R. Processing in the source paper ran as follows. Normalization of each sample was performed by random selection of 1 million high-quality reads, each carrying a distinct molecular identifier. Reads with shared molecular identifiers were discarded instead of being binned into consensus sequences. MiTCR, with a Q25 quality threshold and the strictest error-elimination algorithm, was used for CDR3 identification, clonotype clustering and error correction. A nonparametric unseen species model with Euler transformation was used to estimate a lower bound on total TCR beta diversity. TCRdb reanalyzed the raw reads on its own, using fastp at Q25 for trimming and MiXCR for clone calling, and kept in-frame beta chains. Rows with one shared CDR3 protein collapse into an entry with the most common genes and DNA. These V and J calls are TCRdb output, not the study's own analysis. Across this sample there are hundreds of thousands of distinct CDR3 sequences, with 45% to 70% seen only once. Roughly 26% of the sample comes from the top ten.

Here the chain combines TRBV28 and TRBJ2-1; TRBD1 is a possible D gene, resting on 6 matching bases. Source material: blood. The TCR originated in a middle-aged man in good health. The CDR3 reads CASSSLLGGQREQFF. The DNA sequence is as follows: TGTGCCAGCAGTTCCCTCCTTGGGGGCCAGAGGGAGCAGTTCTTC.